The rows below give T cell receptor beta chains drawn from one sample of a study of blood T cell repertoires in COVID-19. Clones were sequenced by immunoSEQ multiplex PCR, and TCRdb holds only the in-frame ones, with some missing. This table holds more than 150,000 clones, less than 90% found once. The sequenced sample was peripheral blood. The receptors stem from a woman in her 70s with acute or convalescent COVID-19. Both conserved end residues are part of each CDR3. D genes are given only for firm matches. Only part of the rows carry a size: once, few, many, or a class if the clone is expanded.

J: TRBJ1-5
size: .
D: .
V: TRBV21-1
DNA: TGTGCCAGCAGCACCTGGACAGGGGATGGCAATCAGCCCCAGCATTTT
CDR3: CASSTWTGDGNQPQHF

J: TRBJ2-3
size: many
D: .
V: TRBV28
DNA: TGTGCCAGCAGTTTCTTGAGCGGGACAGATACGCAGTATTTT
CDR3: CASSFLSGTDTQYF

J: TRBJ2-2
size: few
D: .
V: TRBV18
DNA: TGTGCCAGCTCACCAGGGCAAGAAGGGGAGCTGTTTTTT
CDR3: CASSPGQEGELFF

J: TRBJ2-6
size: .
D: TRBD1
V: TRBV28
DNA: TGTGCCAGCAGTTTCGGACAGGGGTTAGCTGGGGCCAACGTCCTGACTTTC
CDR3: CASSFGQGLAGANVLTF

J: TRBJ1-2
size: .
D: .
V: TRBV5-1
DNA: TGCGCCAGCAGCTTGGAGGGGGACTATGGCTACACCTTC
CDR3: CASSLEGDYGYTF

J: TRBJ1-6
size: once
D: .
V: TRBV5-5
DNA: TGTGCCAGCAGCTTGGTTCGCGGCCGGGGGTCGAGCTCCTATAATTCACCCCTCCACTTT
CDR3: CASSLVRGRGSSSYNSPLHF

J: TRBJ2-3
size: .
D: TRBD2
V: TRBV7-2
DNA: TGTGCCAGCAGACCGACTAGCGGGAGCACAGATACGCAGTATTTT
CDR3: CASRPTSGSTDTQYF

J: TRBJ1-5
size: few
D: .
V: TRBV19
DNA: TGTGCCAGTAGGATATCGCAGGGGAAGGCCAATCAGCCCCAGCATTTT
CDR3: CASRISQGKANQPQHF

J: TRBJ2-5
size: .
D: .
V: TRBV11-2
DNA: TGTGCCAGCAGCTTTTACCGCGGGGTGCTAGAGACCCAGTACTTC
CDR3: CASSFYRGVLETQYF

J: TRBJ1-4
size: .
D: .
V: TRBV5-4
DNA: TGTGCCAGCAGCCTGTCAACTAATGAAAAACTGTTTTTT
CDR3: CASSLSTNEKLFF

J: TRBJ2-5
size: .
D: TRBD1
V: TRBV6-6
DNA: TGTGCCAGCAGTTACTCGGACAGGGCAGAAGAGACCCAGTACTTC
CDR3: CASSYSDRAEETQYF

J: TRBJ2-5
size: .
D: .
V: TRBV13
DNA: TGTGCCAGCAGCTTAGAGCAGGGCCCTCGAGAGACCCAGTACTTC
CDR3: CASSLEQGPRETQYF

J: TRBJ2-7
size: .
D: TRBD1
V: TRBV11-2
DNA: TGTGCCAGCAGCTCACGACAGGGGGCCTCCTACGAGCAGTACTTC
CDR3: CASSSRQGASYEQYF

J: TRBJ2-5
size: .
D: TRBD1
V: TRBV24-1
DNA: TGTGCCACCAGTGGCCAGGGGGCCGGCGGGGACCAAGAGACCCAGTACTTC
CDR3: CATSGQGAGGDQETQYF

J: TRBJ1-4
size: .
D: .
V: TRBV11-2
DNA: TGTGCCAGCAGCGGGGGGGCAGGGCCAACTAATGAAAAACTGTTTTTT
CDR3: CASSGGAGPTNEKLFF

J: TRBJ2-1
size: .
D: TRBD2
V: TRBV7-9
DNA: TGTGCCAGCAGCTTAGGATTGGGCCTAGCGGGAGCCTACAATGAGCAGTTCTTC
CDR3: CASSLGLGLAGAYNEQFF

J: TRBJ1-2
size: .
D: TRBD1
V: TRBV7-6
DNA: TGTGCCAGCAGCTTAGATCCAGGGGGTAATGGCTACACCTTC
CDR3: CASSLDPGGNGYTF

J: TRBJ1-5
size: .
D: .
V: TRBV5-1
DNA: TGCGCCAGCAGCCAAGGGGGAATAGGGGGGCCCCAGCATTTT
CDR3: CASSQGGIGGPQHF

J: TRBJ1-4
size: .
D: .
V: TRBV7-2
DNA: TGTGCCAGCAGCTTCGGGACATTTGTGCTTGAAAAACTGTTTTTT
CDR3: CASSFGTFVLEKLFF

J: TRBJ1-5
size: once
D: TRBD1
V: TRBV19
DNA: TGTGCCAGTAGCCGACAGGGGGAAGGACAGCCCCAGCATTTT
CDR3: CASSRQGEGQPQHF

J: TRBJ2-7
size: .
D: TRBD1
V: TRBV3-1/TRBV3-2
DNA: TGTGCCAGCAGACCCCGGGACAGGTTCTTCGAGCAGTACTTC
CDR3: CASRPRDRFFEQYF

J: TRBJ2-1
size: .
D: TRBD1
V: TRBV7-3
DNA: TGTGCCAGCAGCCTCGACAGGGATGGGGATGAGCAGTTCTTC
CDR3: CASSLDRDGDEQFF

J: TRBJ2-2
size: .
D: TRBD2
V: TRBV7-3
DNA: TGTGCCAGCAGCCCCAGGCGAGCGGGAGACACCGGGGAGCTGTTTTTT
CDR3: CASSPRRAGDTGELFF

J: TRBJ1-1
size: .
D: TRBD1
V: TRBV18
DNA: TGTGCCAGCTCACCACCCCAGATTAGTGGGACAGGGGGCCGCACTGAAGCTTTCTTT
CDR3: CASSPPQISGTGGRTEAFF

J: TRBJ1-1
size: .
D: TRBD1
V: TRBV5-4
DNA: TGTGCCAGCAGGTGGGGACAGGGGGATAGGAACACTGAAGCTTTCTTT
CDR3: CASRWGQGDRNTEAFF

J: TRBJ1-6
size: .
D: .
V: TRBV7-2
DNA: TGTGCCAGCAGCCCCGGCGGCTCAGGGGATTCACCCCTCCACTTT
CDR3: CASSPGGSGDSPLHF

J: TRBJ1-1
size: .
D: .
V: TRBV30
DNA: TGTGCCTGGAGTGCAGTGACTGAAGCTTTCTTT
CDR3: CAWSAVTEAFF

J: TRBJ2-1
size: once
D: TRBD1
V: TRBV16
DNA: TGTGCCAGCAGCCGCAGTGAGGGACAGGGTGAATTCGGCAATGAGCAGTTCTTC
CDR3: CASSRSEGQGEFGNEQFF

J: TRBJ2-3
size: .
D: TRBD2
V: TRBV6-2/TRBV6-3
DNA: TGTGCCAGCAGTCTACTAGCGGGGGGGCCGGATACGCAGTATTTT
CDR3: CASSLLAGGPDTQYF

J: TRBJ1-5
size: .
D: .
V: TRBV19
DNA: TGTGCCAGTAGTATGTTTGGAGGGGTCGTGGTTCAGCCCCAGCATTTT
CDR3: CASSMFGGVVVQPQHF

J: TRBJ1-4
size: .
D: .
V: TRBV4-2
DNA: TGTGCCAGCAGCCCCCCAGGGGCAACTAATGAAAAACTGTTTTTT
CDR3: CASSPPGATNEKLFF

J: TRBJ2-7
size: .
D: TRBD1
V: TRBV27
DNA: TGTGCCAGCAGTACCGGGACAGGTTCGTCCGAGCAGTACTTC
CDR3: CASSTGTGSSEQYF

J: TRBJ1-4
size: .
D: .
V: TRBV5-8
DNA: TGTGCCAGCAGCTTGGTCTTGCGGGGGCCTGAAAAACTGTTTTTT
CDR3: CASSLVLRGPEKLFF

J: TRBJ1-2
size: .
D: TRBD1
V: TRBV28
DNA: TGTGCCAGTTGGGACAGGCTAAACTATGGCTACACCTTC
CDR3: CASWDRLNYGYTF

J: TRBJ2-3
size: .
D: TRBD1
V: TRBV6-2/TRBV6-3
DNA: TGTGCCAGCAGTTACACCCAGGGGGCGAGTAGCACAGATACGCAGTATTTT
CDR3: CASSYTQGASSTDTQYF

J: TRBJ2-5
size: .
D: .
V: TRBV12-3/TRBV12-4
DNA: TGTGCCAGCACCTTCAGCGAGGGTTACCCCCAGTACTTC
CDR3: CASTFSEGYPQYF

J: TRBJ1-1
size: .
D: TRBD1
V: TRBV29-1
DNA: TGCAGCGGTGACAGGGGGGACACTGAAGCTTTCTTT
CDR3: CSGDRGDTEAFF

J: TRBJ1-2
size: .
D: .
V: TRBV24-1
DNA: TGTGCCACCGGGGCACGGGGGGTACGTGGCTACACCTTC
CDR3: CATGARGVRGYTF

J: TRBJ2-5
size: .
D: .
V: TRBV30
DNA: TGTGCCTCAAGTCGCCCTCCAGGGGAGACCCAGTACTTC
CDR3: CASSRPPGETQYF

J: TRBJ2-1
size: .
D: TRBD2
V: TRBV19
DNA: TGTGCCAGTAGGGATCTAGCGGGGAATTACAATGAGCAGTTCTTC
CDR3: CASRDLAGNYNEQFF

J: TRBJ1-1
size: .
D: TRBD1
V: TRBV2
DNA: TGTGCCAGCAGTGAAGTGACAGGGTCGAACACTGAAGCTTTCTTT
CDR3: CASSEVTGSNTEAFF